This is a list of T cell receptor beta chains from one sample in a study of blood T cell repertoires in COVID-19. Repertoires were generated with immunoSEQ multiplex PCR, while TCRdb's copy carries only in-frame clones and drops some. The sample shows roughly 250,000 clones, around nine tenths of them seen only once. The sequencing input was PBMCs or T cells enriched from blood (not recorded which). The receptors here all came from a woman younger than 30 who had recovered from COVID-19. Both conserved end residues are part of each CDR3. The order of the fields is V gene, J gene, CDR3 protein.

v_gene: TRBV5-6; j_gene: TRBJ2-1; CDR3aa: CASSLVAVSYNEQFF
v_gene: TRBV6-6; j_gene: TRBJ1-1; CDR3aa: CASSQTGVEAFF
v_gene: TRBV11-2; j_gene: TRBJ1-5; CDR3aa: CASSRGQGLNQPQHF
v_gene: TRBV9; j_gene: TRBJ2-1; CDR3aa: CASSVGPGNSHEQFF
v_gene: TRBV11-2; j_gene: TRBJ1-2; CDR3aa: CASSLSRGASYGYTF
v_gene: TRBV4-1; j_gene: TRBJ1-2; CDR3aa: CASSQSGGGTDNYGYTF
v_gene: TRBV28; j_gene: TRBJ1-4; CDR3aa: CASSSTSGQGSKLFF
v_gene: TRBV18; j_gene: TRBJ1-2; CDR3aa: CASSPTGQANYGYTF
v_gene: TRBV6-5; j_gene: TRBJ2-7; CDR3aa: CASRMTGADEQYF
v_gene: TRBV6-5; j_gene: TRBJ1-2; CDR3aa: CASSYDPGGNYGYTF
v_gene: TRBV4-2; j_gene: TRBJ2-7; CDR3aa: CASSRSGRYEQYF
v_gene: TRBV7-2; j_gene: TRBJ2-1; CDR3aa: CASSLGRRGSSYNEQFF
v_gene: TRBV27; j_gene: TRBJ1-4; CDR3aa: CASSPTDFNEKLFF
v_gene: TRBV9; j_gene: TRBJ1-2; CDR3aa: CASSPGDRPYGYTF
v_gene: TRBV27; j_gene: TRBJ1-1; CDR3aa: CASRHRDRVAFF
v_gene: TRBV24-1; j_gene: TRBJ2-1; CDR3aa: CATSDWDRGSSMQFF
v_gene: TRBV12-5; j_gene: TRBJ1-6; CDR3aa: CASGLDRGGSPLHF
v_gene: TRBV3-1/TRBV3-2; j_gene: TRBJ1-1; CDR3aa: CASSRQGNTEAFF
v_gene: TRBV11-3; j_gene: TRBJ2-1; CDR3aa: CASNYGGASNNEQFF
v_gene: TRBV6-5; j_gene: TRBJ2-7; CDR3aa: CASMDKVREQYF
v_gene: TRBV10-1; j_gene: TRBJ2-3; CDR3aa: CASSESDRDATDTQYF
v_gene: TRBV28; j_gene: TRBJ2-5; CDR3aa: CASSFHTKETQYF
v_gene: TRBV29-1; j_gene: TRBJ1-2; CDR3aa: CSVGDRVYGYTF
v_gene: TRBV29-1; j_gene: TRBJ1-2; CDR3aa: CSVDTRHGYTF
v_gene: TRBV6-6; j_gene: TRBJ2-2; CDR3aa: CASSYFRGTGELFF
v_gene: TRBV7-9; j_gene: TRBJ1-2; CDR3aa: CASSPTGGPRHGYTF
v_gene: TRBV19; j_gene: TRBJ1-2; CDR3aa: CASSPGTDRDHGYTF
v_gene: TRBV4-3; j_gene: TRBJ2-2; CDR3aa: CASSQPHSGTGELFF
v_gene: TRBV7-8; j_gene: TRBJ1-6; CDR3aa: CASSLAPGGSSPLHF
v_gene: TRBV6-9; j_gene: TRBJ2-3; CDR3aa: CASSYLRTSGATDTQYF
v_gene: TRBV5-1; j_gene: TRBJ2-1; CDR3aa: CASSIVTSGGAHEQFF
v_gene: TRBV5-1; j_gene: TRBJ1-6; CDR3aa: CASSLDQGSPLHF
v_gene: TRBV6-5; j_gene: TRBJ1-2; CDR3aa: CASSPRGGAPGYTF
v_gene: TRBV3-1/TRBV3-2; j_gene: TRBJ1-2; CDR3aa: CASSQPWTGYGYTF
v_gene: TRBV7-3; j_gene: TRBJ2-1; CDR3aa: CASSGGVLAAYNEQFF
v_gene: TRBV9; j_gene: TRBJ2-7; CDR3aa: CASSVGVSRGDLSYEQYF
v_gene: TRBV19; j_gene: TRBJ1-2; CDR3aa: CASSSRPLDYGYTF
v_gene: TRBV19; j_gene: TRBJ1-5; CDR3aa: CASTAAGVMSGSNQPQHF
v_gene: TRBV11-3; j_gene: TRBJ1-1; CDR3aa: CASSLVGNTEAFF
v_gene: TRBV6-6; j_gene: TRBJ2-7; CDR3aa: CASSRLARSEGYF
v_gene: TRBV9; j_gene: TRBJ1-2; CDR3aa: CASSVGRDREIGSLYGYTF
v_gene: TRBV18; j_gene: TRBJ2-1; CDR3aa: CASSQGGAASEQFF
v_gene: TRBV9; j_gene: TRBJ1-2; CDR3aa: CASSDWDRGRSHYGYTF
v_gene: TRBV6-5; j_gene: TRBJ2-7; CDR3aa: CASSYSGGLGYEQYF
v_gene: TRBV19; j_gene: TRBJ1-4; CDR3aa: CASSMVGIPNEKLFF
v_gene: TRBV19; j_gene: TRBJ2-5; CDR3aa: CASSIGLAEGETQYF
v_gene: TRBV5-1; j_gene: TRBJ1-2; CDR3aa: CASSSDWTAIGGYTF
v_gene: TRBV29-1; j_gene: TRBJ2-4; CDR3aa: CSALTDLAKNIQYF
v_gene: TRBV4-1; j_gene: TRBJ1-2; CDR3aa: CASSPLQGSYGYTF
v_gene: TRBV29-1; j_gene: TRBJ1-1; CDR3aa: CSVAEWGQGLNTEAFF
v_gene: TRBV19; j_gene: TRBJ2-3; CDR3aa: CASSQDLWTGDFPTDTQYF
v_gene: TRBV10-3; j_gene: TRBJ2-1; CDR3aa: CATTGGPNEQFF
v_gene: TRBV7-3; j_gene: TRBJ2-5; CDR3aa: CASSLSRGETQYF